This TCR beta chain was recovered during a study of CD8 T cells in ankylosing spondylitis. The sample holds a few counts of this clonotype. Its antigen is not known. MiXCR, applied by TCRdb to the 5' RACE reads, yields one record per CDR3 protein. The table records a few hundred thousand distinct CDR3 sequences, roughly a sixth of them present only once. The study's findings and limits: What seemed typical of ankylosing spondylitis blood was a TCR beta motif built from roughly eight highly homologous variants.

The ends were cut back, 3 bases at V and 3 bases at J, with 20 bases in the middle. The germline V gene encodes CDR1 MDHEN and CDR2 SYDVKM. The CDR3 has 17 residues. The chain links TRBV28 to TRBJ2-5; D perhaps matches TRBD2 (6 bases). The origin of this receptor is a male donor with ankylosing spondylitis. The specimen sequenced was blood, either unsorted or a sorted T cell fraction (not recorded which). CDR3 residues: CASSLRVIIAEKETQYF. The CDR3 DNA follows: TGTGCCAGCAGTTTGAGAGTGATTATAGCGGAAAAAGAGACCCAGTACTTC.